This paragraph reports one T cell receptor (beta chain). Its antigen is undetermined. Germline loops: CDR1 LNHDA, CDR2 SQIVND (reference sequence). V trimming: 9 bases; J trimming: 7 bases; junction bases outside the gene matches: 12. The CDR3 consists of 15 residues. According to the study, TCR beta libraries were built with iRepertoire HTBI primers and CDR3-region Arm-PCR. Via MiXCR, TCRdb re-called the multiplex PCR reads, giving one row per CDR3 protein. The profile shows around 460,000 distinct CDR3 sequences, approximately 22% of them singletons. Time point here: persistent/refractory GD, antithyroid drugs over 5 years with positive TRAb. Scientists built the TCR library using RNA that was extracted from PBMCs. The authors drew patients from an endocrinology department in Xi'an, China. The data originate from a study of regulatory T cells in long-lasting Graves disease. As for the study in general: Patients with persistent Graves' disease had over 5 years of antithyroid drugs and persistent TSH receptor antibodies.

Overall study findings and caveats: Authors noted too few samples as a limitation. Thyroid tissue was not studied; only peripheral blood was.

The sample consisted of peripheral blood mononuclear cells (PBMCs), taken when the disease was refractory, from a patient treated with antithyroid drugs. The receptor comes from a female donor with Graves disease. The rearrangement uses TRBV19 and TRBJ1-5, with 10 bases matching TRBD1. CDR3 region: CASPRTGGRKQPQHF. Here the CDR3 DNA reads TGTGCCAGCCCTAGGACAGGGGGTCGAAAACAGCCCCAGCATTTT. Looking up the rest from reference TRBV19 and TRBJ1-5 gives the full variable domain: DGGITQSPKYLFRKEGQNVTLSCEQNLNHDAMYWYRQDPGQGLRLIYYSQIVNDFQKGDIAEGYSVSREKKESFPLTVTSAQKNPTAFYLCASPRTGGRKQPQHFGDGTRLSIL.